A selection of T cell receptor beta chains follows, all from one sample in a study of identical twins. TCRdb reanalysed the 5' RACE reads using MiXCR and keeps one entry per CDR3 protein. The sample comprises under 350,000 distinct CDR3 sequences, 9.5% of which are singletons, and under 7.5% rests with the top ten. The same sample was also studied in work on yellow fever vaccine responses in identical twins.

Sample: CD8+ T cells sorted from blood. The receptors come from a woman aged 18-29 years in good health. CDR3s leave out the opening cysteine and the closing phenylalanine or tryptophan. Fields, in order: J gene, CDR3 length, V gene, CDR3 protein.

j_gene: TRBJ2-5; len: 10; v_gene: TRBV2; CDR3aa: ASLDLQETQY
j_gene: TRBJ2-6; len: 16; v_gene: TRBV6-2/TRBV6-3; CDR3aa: ASSYPISTSGGANVLT
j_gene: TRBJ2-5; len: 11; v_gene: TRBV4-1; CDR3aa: ASSQESQETQY
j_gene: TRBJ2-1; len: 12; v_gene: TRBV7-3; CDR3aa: ASSLLPAGNEQF
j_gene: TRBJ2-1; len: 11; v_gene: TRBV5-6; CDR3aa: ASSPGAYNEQF
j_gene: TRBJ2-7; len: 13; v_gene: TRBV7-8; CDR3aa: ASSPEGIGLYEQY
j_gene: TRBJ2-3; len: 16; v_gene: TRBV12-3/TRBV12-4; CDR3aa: AIWGTSGFRPSTDTQY
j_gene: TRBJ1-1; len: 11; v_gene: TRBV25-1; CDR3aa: ASTGTVRTEAF
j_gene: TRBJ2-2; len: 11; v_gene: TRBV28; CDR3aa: ASSLTFSGELF
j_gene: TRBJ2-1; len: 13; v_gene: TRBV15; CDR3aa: ATSRVRGTYNEQF
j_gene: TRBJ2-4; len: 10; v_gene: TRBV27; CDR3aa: ASSLQGNIQY